Following are 8 T cell receptor beta chains from one sample sequenced in a study of siplizumab effects on memory and regulatory T cells. The table came from immunoSEQ multiplex PCR; TCRdb's copy has only in-frame clones and leaves some out. The data show around 68,000 clones, over 75% seen once. Sequencing was performed on Tregs sorted from blood. The receptors come from a human donor in good health.

This clone appeared once. The chain uses TRBV27 and TRBJ2-3; D uncertain. V lost 6 bases and J 12 bases, leaving 7 bases between the germline ends. The CDR3 is 9 amino acids. Germline V CDR1 and CDR2: MNHEY, SMNVEV (reference sequence). The CDR3 reads CASRSDQYF. In DNA, the CDR3 is TGTGCCAGCAGGTCCGACCAGTATTTT.

As for this clone: A much bigger clone sits one base away, suggesting this may be a read error. CDR3 amino acids: CASSGVNTEAFF. The CDR3 bases are TGCGCCAGCAGCGGGGTGAACACTGAAGCTTTCTTT. The rearrangement uses TRBV5-1 and TRBJ1-1; D is unclear. CDR3 length equals 12 residues. V was clipped by 4 bases and J by 0 bases, with 4 bases between them. Germline V gene data show CDR1 as SGHRS and CDR2 as YFSETQ.

The V and J genes are TRBV9 and TRBJ2-1; 7 nucleotides agree with TRBD1. Germline V lookup: CDR1 SGDLS, CDR2 YYNGEE. The junction had 7 bases not matched to a gene; V was cut back by 3 bases and J by 4 bases. This CDR3 is built from 15 residues. The DNA for the CDR3 is TGTGCCAGCAGCGCGGGACAGAAAGTTTACAATGAGCAGTTCTTC. It codes for CASSAGQKVYNEQFF.

This clone has only one observation. The chain joins TRBV7-9 to TRBJ1-2, with 7 bases lining up with TRBD1. Looked up from germline, CDR1 is SEHNR and CDR2 is FQNEAQ (reference sequence). V gave up 5 bases and J gave up 2 bases; unmatched junction bases: 11. This CDR3 is 16 amino acids long. Written as DNA, the CDR3 is TGTGCCAGCAGCACGGAGGGTTACAGGGGAAACTATGGCTACACCTTC. It specifies CASSTEGYRGNYGYTF.

The rearrangement uses TRBV5-1 and TRBJ2-3, with 10 bases matching TRBD2. From germline, CDR1 is SGHRS and CDR2 YFSETQ. J lost 1 base, V lost 5 bases, and 7 bases had no gene match. CDR3 length: 16 residues. The CDR3 loop reads CASSRGSGRGTDTQYF. The CDR3 DNA reads TGCGCCAGCAGTCGAGGAAGCGGGAGGGGCACAGATACGCAGTATTTT. The full variable domain, completed using reference TRBV5-1 and TRBJ2-3, is KAGVTQTPRYLIKTRGQQVTLSCSPISGHRSVSWYQQTPGQGLQFLFEYFSETQRNKGNFPGRFSGRQFSNSRSEMNVSTLELGDSALYLCASSRGSGRGTDTQYFGPGTRLTVL.

The chain carries TRBV25-1 and TRBJ2-1, with 7 bases aligning to TRBD2. CDR1 MGHDK and CDR2 SYGVNS come from the germline V gene. V shed 7 bases, J shed 4 bases, and the junction held 10 bases outside the gene matches. The CDR3 is 15 amino acids. In DNA form, the CDR3 reads TGTGCCAGCACTGGCCTGGCGGGAGCTTACAATGAGCAGTTCTTC. As protein: CASTGLAGAYNEQFF. The full variable domain, rest sourced from reference TRBV25-1 and TRBJ2-1, is EADIYQTPRYLVIGTGKKITLECSQTMGHDKMYWYQQDPGMELHLIHYSYGVNSTEKGDLSSESTVSRIRTEHFPLTLESARPSHTSQYLCASTGLAGAYNEQFFGPGTRLTVL.

The chain recombines TRBV19 with TRBJ2-3; tentative D call: TRBD1 (6 bases). Between the trimmed V and J ends, which lost 5 bases and 0 bases, there was a span of 18 bases. Germline values: CDR1 LNHDA, CDR2 SQIVND (reference sequence). The CDR3 loop spans 17 amino acids. CDR3: CASSFKTGPYSTDTQYF. The CDR3 DNA is TGTGCCAGTAGTTTCAAGACAGGACCGTATAGCACAGATACGCAGTATTTT.

This chain uses TRBV7-9 with TRBJ1-1, with a tentative D call TRBD1 (6 bases). The ends were cut back, 3 bases at V and 4 bases at J, with 12 bases in the middle. The germline V gene has CDR1 SEHNR and CDR2 FQNEAQ (reference sequence). This CDR3 comprises 14 residues. This CDR3 reads CASSLSQGSTEAFF. Here the CDR3 DNA reads TGTGCCAGCAGCTTGTCCCAGGGGAGCACTGAAGCTTTCTTT.